This entry is about one TCR beta chain. This CDR3 is 14 amino acids long. V gave up 3 bases and J gave up 0 bases, with 6 bases separating them. Germline V CDR1 and CDR2: LNHDA, SQIVND (reference sequence). These data belong to a study of shared clonotypes between healthy human individuals. Some clones are missing from TCRdb's copy, which holds only in-frame ones; the method was immunoSEQ multiplex PCR. The data hold about 520,000 clones, with approximately 84% observed a single time. The gene calls are TRBV19 and TRBJ1-5; D gene uncertain. This receptor was obtained from a woman between 40 and 50 years old in good health. Some clones in this sample may be carry-over from other donors' samples. The sample taken for sequencing was PBMCs. The CDR3 DNA follows: TGTGCCAGTAGTATCGAGTTTAGCAATCAGCCCCAGCATTTT. Translated: CASSIEFSNQPQHF.